These 8 T cell receptor beta chains were sequenced from one sample in a study of T cell repertoires in cytomegalovirus infection. These receptors are not linked to any known antigen. TCRdb itself ran the reads through MiXCR, one entry per CDR3 protein. The sample consists of around 800,000 distinct CDR3 sequences, approximately 29% of them appearing once. This specimen was cultured CD8+ T cells from PBMCs, taken from culture after CMV antigen stimulation. The receptors derive from a human donor in good health (CMV status not recorded). Some clones in this sample may be carry-over from other donors' samples.

Worth noting for this clonotype: A much larger clone lies one base from this, so it may be a read error. The rearrangement links TRBV7-2 to TRBJ2-7; 9 nucleotides agree with TRBD2. This CDR3 has 15 residues. Germline assignment: CDR1 SGHTA and CDR2 FQGNSA. The CDR3 DNA follows: TGTGCCAACAGCTTAGGTAGCGGGGGAATCTACGAGCAGTACGTC. It yields the protein CANSLGSGGIYEQYV.

V usage is TRBV2 and J usage is TRBJ1-2, with D perhaps matching TRBD1 (6 bases). Trimming shortened V by 2 bases and J by 2 bases, and 12 bases separated the two germline ends. Germline-derived CDR1 and CDR2 are SNHLY and FYNNEI. The CDR3 contains 15 residues. The CDR3 spells CASSESTGTNYGYTF. As DNA, the CDR3 is TGTGCCAGCAGTGAAAGTACAGGGACCAACTATGGCTACACCTTC.

This clonotype was counted many times. The chain joins TRBV7-6 to TRBJ2-5, with 9 positions matching TRBD1. The CDR3 consists of 14 residues. Germline V CDR1 and CDR2: SGHVS, FNYEAQ. V shed 5 bases, J shed 3 bases, and the junction held 4 bases outside the gene matches. The CDR3 protein is CASSPTGGKETQYF. The CDR3 region has the DNA TGTGCCAGCAGCCCAACAGGGGGCAAAGAGACCCAGTACTTC.

The rearrangement joins TRBV6-1 to TRBJ2-3, with D possibly matching TRBD1 (6 bases). The CDR3 spans 17 residues. Trimming removed 6 bases at V and 0 bases at J, with 19 bases between. Germline CDR1 is MNHNS and CDR2 is SASEGT. CDR3 sequence reads: CASREYWTATSTDTQYF. The CDR3 DNA follows: TGTGCCAGCAGAGAGTACTGGACAGCAACTAGCACAGATACGCAGTATTTT.

The chain combines TRBV7-9 with TRBJ2-7; weak D call: TRBD1 (7 bases). The CDR3 consists of 16 residues. Germline lookup yields CDR1 SEHNR and CDR2 FQNEAQ (reference sequence). V shed 5 bases and J shed 2 bases, with 19 bases lying between them. The CDR3 sequence: CASSAPGAGGTYEQYF. The CDR3 coding sequence is TGTGCCAGCAGCGCACCCGGTGCAGGGGGGACCTACGAGCAGTACTTC. The full variable domain, its missing parts supplied by reference TRBV7-9 and TRBJ2-7, is DTGVSQNPRHKITKRGQNVTFRCDPISEHNRLYWYRQTLGQGPEFLTYFQNEAQLEKSRLLSDRFSAERPKGSFSTLEIQRTEQGDSAMYLCASSAPGAGGTYEQYFGPGTRLTVT.

V gene TRBV6-4 combines with J gene TRBJ2-7; D is possibly TRBD1 (5 bases). The length of the CDR3 is 10 residues. Per germline, CDR1 MRHNA and CDR2 SNTAGT. CDR3 nucleotide sequence: TGTGTGCCAGGGCCCGTCAGGCAGCACGTC. Its protein is CVPGPVRQHV.

This clonotype was detected only a few times. This chain uses TRBV6-1 with TRBJ1-6; 7 bases align to TRBD1. There are 14 residues in the CDR3. The ends lost 1 base at V and 11 bases at J; junction bases unmatched: 5. Per the germline V gene, CDR1 is MNHNS and CDR2 is SASEGT. CDR3 residues: CASSEVKGGTPLHF. The DNA of the CDR3 is TGTGCCAGCAGTGAAGTTAAAGGGGGCACACCCCTCCACTTT.

This clonotype has more than one count but fewer than ten. The chain employs TRBV6-2 or TRBV6-3 and TRBJ2-5; 7 bases map to TRBD1. Trimming cost V 2 bases and J 0 bases; bases outside gene matches: 6. Germline CDR1 is MNHEY and CDR2 is SVGEGT. There are 16 residues in the CDR3. The chain's CDR3 is CASSYRYDRDQETQYF. DNA of the CDR3: TGTGCCAGCAGTTACCGCTACGACAGGGACCAAGAGACCCAGTACTTC.